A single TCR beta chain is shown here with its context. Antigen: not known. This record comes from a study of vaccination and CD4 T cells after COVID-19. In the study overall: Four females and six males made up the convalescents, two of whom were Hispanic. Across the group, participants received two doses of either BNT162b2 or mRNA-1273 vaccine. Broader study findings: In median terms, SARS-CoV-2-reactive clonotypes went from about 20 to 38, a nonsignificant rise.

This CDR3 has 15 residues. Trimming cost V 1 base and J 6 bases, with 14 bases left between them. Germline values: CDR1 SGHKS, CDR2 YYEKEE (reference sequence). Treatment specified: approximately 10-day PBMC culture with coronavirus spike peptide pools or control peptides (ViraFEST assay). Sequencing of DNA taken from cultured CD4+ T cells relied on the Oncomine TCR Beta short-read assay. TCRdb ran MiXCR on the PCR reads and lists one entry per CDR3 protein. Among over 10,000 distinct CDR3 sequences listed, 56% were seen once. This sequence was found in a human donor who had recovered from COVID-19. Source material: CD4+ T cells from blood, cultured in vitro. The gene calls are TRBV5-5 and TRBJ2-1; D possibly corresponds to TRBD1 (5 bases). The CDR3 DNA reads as TGTGCCAGCAGCTTGAGGCAGGGAAAGAGCAATGAGCAGTTCTTC. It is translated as CASSLRQGKSNEQFF.